The 6 T cell receptor beta chains given below trace back to one sample, sequenced in a study of blood T cells in healthy people across ages. It was with a sample-barcoded 5' primer and a J-beta primer mix that a second PCR of about 7 to 12 cycles was run. TCRdb re-called the 5' RACE reads through MiXCR, storing one row per CDR3 protein. The table shows about 380,000 distinct CDR3 sequences, with roughly half occurring only once. The source material was blood. The receptors shown here come from a man aged 60 to 69 in good health.

As concerns this clonotype: A junction boundary mismatches the germline segment, possibly from a read error. The V gene is TRBV28, the J gene TRBJ2-5; either TRBD1 or TRBD2 may fit D (5 bases each). The germline V gene encodes CDR1 MDHEN and CDR2 SYDVKM. This CDR3 is 13 amino acids long. The CDR3 loop reads CAGSLQRGETPYF. For the CDR3, the DNA is TGTGCCGGCAGTTTGCAAAGGGGAGAGACCCCGTACTTC.

This chain joins TRBV28 and TRBJ1-5; D unclear. V shed 3 bases and J shed 8 bases, with 11 bases lying between them. The CDR3 extends over 13 amino acids. Germline-derived CDR1 and CDR2 are MDHEN and SYDVKM. CDR3 protein: CASSLPTQEPQHF. The CDR3 bases are TGTGCCAGCAGTTTGCCCACCCAGGAGCCCCAGCATTTT.

V gene TRBV6-6 combines with J gene TRBJ2-4; TRBD1 matches 8 bases. The J call could be wrong; TRBJ2-7 is a better fit for the DNA end. The CDR3 runs 13 residues. Germline V gives CDR1 MNHNY, CDR2 SVGAGI (reference sequence). CDR3 amino acids: CASTRQGIYEQYF. The CDR3 DNA is TGTGCCAGCACCAGACAGGGGATCTACGAGCAGTACTTC.

This clonotype was detected ten times or more. The rearrangement uses TRBV20-1 and TRBJ2-3, with D possibly TRBD2 on 7 matching bases. Germline assignment: CDR1 DFQATT and CDR2 SNEGSKA (reference sequence). Trimming stripped 3 bases from V and 1 base from J, with 11 bases between. The CDR3 sequence is 14 residues long. The CDR3 sequence: CSARGGAGTDTQYF. The CDR3 bases are TGCAGTGCTAGGGGGGGGGCGGGCACAGATACGCAGTATTTT.

This clonotype was seen a few times. The chain employs TRBV12-3 or TRBV12-4 and TRBJ1-2, with unresolved D. This CDR3 is built from 14 residues. Trimming cost V 9 bases and J 4 bases, with 18 bases left between them. CDR3 DNA: TGTGCCAGTTCGTGGGGAGAAATAAGCTATGGCTACACCTTC. Amino acids: CASSWGEISYGYTF.

This clonotype came up a few times. The V gene is TRBV6-6, the J gene TRBJ2-1; tentatively, D is TRBD2 (6 bases). Germline V gene data show CDR1 as MNHNY and CDR2 as SVGAGI (reference sequence). The CDR3 is 13 amino acids. V lost 11 bases to trimming and J lost 7 bases, with 18 bases between them. Here the CDR3 reads CAAIRGGLNEQFF. The DNA of the CDR3 is TGTGCCGCCATCCGCGGCGGACTAAATGAGCAGTTCTTC.